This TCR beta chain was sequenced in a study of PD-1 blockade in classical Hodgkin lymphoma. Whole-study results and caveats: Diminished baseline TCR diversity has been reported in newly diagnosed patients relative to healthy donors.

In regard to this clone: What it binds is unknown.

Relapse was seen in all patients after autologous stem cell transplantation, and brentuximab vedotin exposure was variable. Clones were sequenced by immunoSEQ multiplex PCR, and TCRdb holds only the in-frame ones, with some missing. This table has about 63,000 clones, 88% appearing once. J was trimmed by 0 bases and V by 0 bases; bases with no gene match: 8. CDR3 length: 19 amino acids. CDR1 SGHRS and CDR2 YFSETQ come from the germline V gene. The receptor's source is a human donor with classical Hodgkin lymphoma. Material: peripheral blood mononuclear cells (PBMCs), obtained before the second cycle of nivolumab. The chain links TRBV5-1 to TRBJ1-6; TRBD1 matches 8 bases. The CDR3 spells CASSLATGDIVSYNSPLHF. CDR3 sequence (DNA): TGCGCCAGCAGCTTGGCGACAGGGGACATAGTCTCCTATAATTCACCCCTCCACTTT.